Presented here are 3 T cell receptor beta chains from one specimen sequenced in a study of cytomegalovirus exposure and HLA in healthy donors. The PCR contained 60 Vbeta and 13 Jbeta primers. Assay: immunoSEQ multiplex PCR; the TCRdb copy retains only in-frame clones and omits some. The sample has fewer than 150,000 clones, approximately 83% seen once; the top ten hold roughly 4.5%. What was sequenced was PBMCs. These receptor sequences come from a middle-aged man in good health and CMV-seropositive.

The CDR3 reads CAISPSRGQGATLRDSPLHF. CDR3 coding DNA: TGTGCCATCAGTCCCAGCCGGGGACAGGGGGCAACACTGCGGGATTCACCCCTCCACTTT. The genes are TRBV10-3 and TRBJ1-6; 12 positions match TRBD1. Looked up from germline, CDR1 is ENHRY and CDR2 is SYGVKD. Trimming removed 5 bases from V and 8 bases from J; junction bases left unmatched: 19. The CDR3 spans 20 residues.

This chain connects TRBV5-1 to TRBJ2-3; tentatively, D is TRBD1 (6 bases). Trimming left V 3 bases short and J 0 bases short, with 8 bases between. Germline V gene data show CDR1 as SGHRS and CDR2 as YFSETQ. The CDR3 consists of 14 residues. The CDR3, as DNA: TGCGCCAGCAGCTCAGGGGCTAGCACAGATACGCAGTATTTT. This translates into CASSSGASTDTQYF.

The chain couples TRBV29-1 to TRBJ1-5; the D gene is possibly TRBD1 (5 bases). The CDR3 sequence is 13 residues long. CDR1 SQVTM and CDR2 ANQGSEA come from the germline V gene. V lost 6 bases and J lost 0, with 9 bases in between. CDR3 residues: CSVKRGSNQPQHF. Here the CDR3 DNA reads TGCAGCGTCAAAAGGGGTAGCAATCAGCCCCAGCATTTT.